This TCR beta chain was obtained from a study of blood T cell repertoires in COVID-19. Study details: Samples of COVID-19 (acute and convalescent) were obtained from the United States, Italy and Spain. PBMCs, B-cell-depleted T cells, or T cells provided the cDNA or gDNA that made up the material.

Seattle's enrolled individuals joined amid active infection and were then monitored longitudinally. In the study's own analysis: Counts of nucleated cells, estimated from reference gene primer amplification, were obtained. TCRdb keeps only in-frame clones here, not all; method: immunoSEQ multiplex PCR. The DNA was the basis for D and trimming; V, J and clone size are from that table. The repertoire has around 270,000 clones, about 85% of them found once; the top ten carry roughly 0.94%. The CDR3 extends over 16 amino acids. J lost 2 bases, V lost 5 bases, and 4 bases had no gene match. CDR1 is SGHTA and CDR2 is FQGTGA in the germline V gene.

This clonotype was sampled from a human donor with COVID-19, enrolled during active disease. The donor label of this sample is uncertain. Sequenced material: peripheral blood. V and J are TRBV7-3 and TRBJ2-1, with TRBD2 matching over 12 bases. For the CDR3, the DNA is TGTGCCAGCAGCGATCTAGCGGGAGGGCCCTACAATGAGCAGTTCTTC. Amino acids: CASSDLAGGPYNEQFF.